This TCR beta chain is from a study of OX40 agonist ivuxolimab in advanced cancers. Clones were read by immunoSEQ multiplex PCR, and TCRdb kept only the in-frame ones, dropping some. The sample includes about 64,000 clones, about 90% of them seen just once. Sampling times: baseline, cycle 4 day 1, cycle 7 day 1. This CDR3 has 18 amino acids. V lost 1 base to trimming and J lost 0 bases, with 16 bases between them. Germline CDR1 reads SEHNR; CDR2 reads FQNEAQ (reference sequence). The chain links TRBV7-9 to TRBJ2-1; D gene ambiguous. This sample comprised CD4+ or CD8+ T cells sorted from blood, obtained in a trial of the OX40 agonist ivuxolimab. The sequence was collected from an adult with an advanced solid tumor such as melanoma, head and neck, liver or kidney cancer. The CDR3: CASSLGVLGFNSYNEQFF. The CDR3 nucleotides are TGTGCCAGCAGCTTAGGAGTTTTGGGCTTCAACTCCTACAATGAGCAGTTCTTC.